This entry describes one T cell receptor (beta chain). Its cognate antigen is unknown. Patients were newly diagnosed with stage II-IVA oral cavity squamous cell carcinoma without prior systemic or radiation treatment. Cohort: HPV-negative, locally advanced oral cavity squamous cell carcinoma patients. The assay was immunoSEQ multiplex PCR, and TCRdb's table has in-frame clones only and misses some. The repertoire holds about 12,000 clones, 50% to 80% seen once, with approximately 2.4% in the top ten. Germline-derived CDR1 and CDR2 are SQVTM and ANQGSEA. The CDR3 is 11 residues long. V lost 4 bases and J lost 5, with 8 bases in between. These data belong to a study of neoadjuvant anti-PD-1 for oral cavity cancer. Study-level background: Non-progressing patients received a fourth nivolumab dose near day 43, then surgery on days 50-56.

Study-wide results and limits: Non-responders to neoadjuvant nivolumab had significantly more clonal PBMC T cells than responders.

This clonotype originated in a person aged 35-79 years with oral cavity squamous cell carcinoma. The sample was PBMCs, taken before nivolumab (anti-PD-1) treatment. V gene TRBV29-1 combines with J gene TRBJ2-5; D possibly uses TRBD1 or TRBD2 (5 bases each). CDR3 in DNA: TGCAGCGTTGTGGGGGTTGAGACCCAGTACTTC. It translates to CSVVGVETQYF.